This passage covers 10 T cell receptor beta chains from one sample sequenced in a study of T cell repertoires in cytomegalovirus infection. The antigens for these receptors are not known. TCRdb re-called the reads through MiXCR, storing one row per CDR3 protein. Of about 60,000 distinct CDR3 sequences listed, 20% to 25% are singletons. Specimen: CD8+ T cells from cultured PBMCs, collected from culture after CMV antigen stimulation. These receptors were obtained from a human donor in good health (CMV status not recorded). Some clones in this sample may be carry-over from other donors' samples.

This clonotype has just a few counts. V and J are TRBV20-1 and TRBJ2-2; 11 bases agree with TRBD2. The CDR3 spans 15 residues. Germline CDR1 and CDR2: DFQATT and SNEGSKA (reference sequence). V dropped 6 bases and J dropped 2; count of bases not matched to a gene: 5. Written as DNA, the CDR3 is TGCAGTGCGAGACTAGCGGGGACCAACACCGGGGAGCTGTTTTTT. Translating gives CSARLAGTNTGELFF.

Only a few counts were recorded for this clonotype. The chain recombines TRBV6-2 or TRBV6-3 with TRBJ2-3, with TRBD1 matching over 8 bases. The ends lost 6 bases at V and 0 bases at J; junction bases unmatched: 8. This CDR3 is built from 16 residues. The V gene's germline CDR1 is MNHEY and CDR2 SVGEGT. This CDR3 reads CASRDMQGASTDTQYF. CDR3 nucleotide sequence: TGTGCCAGCAGAGATATGCAGGGGGCTAGCACAGATACGCAGTATTTT.

This clonotype was observed a few times. The chain employs TRBV7-8 and TRBJ1-4; tentatively, D is TRBD1 (5 bases). The CDR3 length is 15 residues. The ends were cut back, 5 bases at V and 5 bases at J, with 15 bases in the middle. The germline CDR1 and CDR2 sequences are SGHVS and FQNEAQ. CDR3 DNA sequence: TGTGCCAGCAGCCCTTCCGGGACGTTCAATGAAAAACTGTTTTTT. Translating gives CASSPSGTFNEKLFF. The complete variable domain, with remaining parts taken from reference TRBV7-8 and TRBJ1-4, reads GAGVSQSPRYKVAKRGQDVALRCDPISGHVSLFWYQQALGQGPEFLTYFQNEAQLDKSGLPSDRFFAERPEGSVSTLKIQRTQQEDSAVYLCASSPSGTFNEKLFFGSGTQLSVL.

The chain combines TRBV5-6 with TRBJ2-3; D remains ambiguous. This CDR3 spans 17 amino acids. V was clipped by 2 bases and J by 0 bases, with 16 bases between them. CDR1 is SGHDT and CDR2 is YYEEEE in the germline V gene. This CDR3 reads CASSLPEKRISTDTQYF. CDR3 DNA sequence: TGTGCCAGCAGCTTACCCGAGAAGCGAATAAGCACAGATACGCAGTATTTT.

The genes are TRBV7-3 and TRBJ1-1; a possible D gene is TRBD1 (6 bases). V lost 5 bases and J lost 1, with 8 bases in between. Germline assignment: CDR1 SGHTA and CDR2 FQGTGA. The length of the CDR3 is 13 residues. The DNA for the CDR3 is TGTGCCAGCAGCCCGGGACAGAACACTGAAGCTTTCTTT. Its protein product is CASSPGQNTEAFF.

The J gene is TRBJ1-2, the V gene TRBV4-1, with 8 bases aligning to TRBD1. Unmatched junction bases numbered 7, after V lost 3 bases and J lost 4 bases. This CDR3 is 15 amino acids long. CDR1 is MGHRA and CDR2 is YSYEKL in the germline V gene. The CDR3 DNA is TGCGCCAGCAGCCACGGACAGGGTCTCTTCTATGGCTACACCTTC. It translates to CASSHGQGLFYGYTF.

The V gene is TRBV19, the J gene TRBJ1-5; 7 bases line up with TRBD1. Germline V gene sequence: CDR1 LNHDA, CDR2 SQIVND (reference sequence). V lost 1 base to trimming and J lost 11 bases; unmatched junction nucleotides: 26. The CDR3 has 20 residues. This chain's CDR3 is CASSIGLLLNRGRVKGAQHF. CDR3 in DNA: TGTGCCAGTAGTATAGGCCTGCTCCTAAACAGGGGACGAGTAAAGGGAGCCCAGCATTTT.

This chain connects TRBV5-6 to TRBJ1-1; the D gene is possibly TRBD1 (5 bases). Per germline, CDR1 SGHDT and CDR2 YYEEEE. The CDR3 loop spans 14 amino acids. V lost 0 bases, J lost 1 base, and 7 bases lay in between. The CDR3 here is CASSLEGPNTEAFF. For the CDR3, the DNA is TGTGCCAGCAGCTTGGAGGGGCCGAACACTGAAGCTTTCTTT.

This clonotype was observed a few times. The chain links TRBV12-3 or TRBV12-4 to TRBJ2-7, with 12 bases identical to TRBD2. The CDR3 length is 15 residues. After removal of 5 bases from V and 7 bases from J, the junction contained 9 bases not matched to a gene. For the CDR3, the DNA is TGTGCCAGCAGTCCCCGGACTAGCGGGGTACTGGAGCAGTACTTC. This codes for CASSPRTSGVLEQYF.

V gene TRBV6-5 combines with J gene TRBJ2-7; D is uncertain. CDR1 and CDR2 (germline): MNHEY, SVGAGI. The germline V and J ends were trimmed by 8 bases and 5 bases, with 16 bases remaining between them. The CDR3 spans 13 residues. This CDR3 is CASRLPGNNEQYF. CDR3 nucleotides: TGTGCCAGCCGCCTACCTGGGAACAACGAGCAGTACTTC.